This TCR beta chain was identified during a study of T cells in Graves' hyperthyroidism and ophthalmopathy. Study in general: The initial diagnosis was the point when peripheral blood was collected, ahead of any treatment.

Ophthalmopathy patients all had a Clinical Activity Score of at least 3, a NOSPECS grade of at least 4 and disease under 3 months old. TCR beta CDR3 sequences were amplified from RNA transcripts. The HTBI primer set drove a first-round RT-PCR of the TCR CDR3. One entry per CDR3 protein results from TCRdb running MiXCR on the multiplex PCR reads. The profile shows hundreds of thousands of distinct CDR3 sequences, 12% to 15% of them singletons. The V and J ends lost 4 bases and 0 bases respectively, with 10 bases between them. Germline CDR1 MNHNS, CDR2 SASEGT. The CDR3 consists of 15 residues. The rearrangement links TRBV6-1 to TRBJ1-5; possible D gene TRBD1, 5 bases. Sequences were obtained from blood. This sequence originates from a woman aged 40 to 50 with Graves' ophthalmopathy. This CDR3 reads CASSVDRISNQPQHF. The CDR3 DNA sequence: TGTGCCAGCAGTGTCGACAGAATTAGCAATCAGCCCCAGCATTTT.